Included here is one TCR beta chain sequence, with context. The antigen it binds to is not known. The junction and the germline gene differ at one end; a read error may be behind it. Total RNA and DNA were co-extracted without cell sorting from 20-30 mg of bulk tissue using the AllPrep DNA/RNA mini kit. Between November 2015 and March 2016, five patients in China with histopathologically diagnosed primary liver carcinoma had surgical resection. Patients had chronic HBV infection and were treatment-naive at sampling. Each tumor was sampled at five spatially separated regions: the tumor centre plus the superior, inferior, left-lateral and right-lateral poles. More than 80% viable tumor cells were found by histology in every tumor sample. Fresh tumor and adjacent tissue pieces were bisected; one half was stored in RNAlater at -80°C, the other sent for histology. The cysteine opens and the phenylalanine closes a CDR3 of 15 amino acids. Left in the record is the CDR3 DNA by itself, 45 bases read in frame from the first base.

The sample belongs to a study of tumor-infiltrating lymphocytes in primary liver carcinoma (dated by TCRdb to the late 2010s). About the full investigation: The five patients, three men and two women aged 30 to 69 years, had hepatocellular carcinoma (four) or combined HCC and intrahepatic cholangiocarcinoma (one). The five patients had tumors of stage T1-T3 N0M0, with maximum diameters ranging from 4.2 to 10 cm. Roughly 3.5 to 8 million productive TCRbeta reads were obtained per sample, and no significant difference in read depth was found between tissue types. For each liver tumor, the study sampled five regions along with adjacent normal tissue and blood, and applied TCRbeta repertoire sequencing, expression microarrays and whole-exome sequencing. TCRbeta repertoire sequencing covered 35 or so specimens from 5 patients: around 25 tumor regions, 5 adjacent noncancerous liver tissues and 5 peripheral blood samples. Agilent mRNA microarray profiling was performed on the roughly 25 tumor region samples to relate TCRbeta repertoire diversity to the local molecular phenotype. Repertoires from technical replicates were highly reproducible, with mean shared-clone rates approximately 0.9 and correlation coefficients above 0.95. Overall study outcomes, separate from this receptor: Because the samples were bulk and unsorted, CD4+ and CD8+ T cell repertoires could not be compared. Because only the TCR beta chain was sequenced and unpaired alpha chains were not captured, true repertoire diversity is likely underestimated. Just about 8-25% of top clones turned up in all five regions of a tumor, which suggests spatial heterogeneity among tumor-infiltrating T cells. The study included only four to six patients, and the authors note findings should be validated in a larger study. Compared with blood, tumors had a significantly larger share of the repertoire taken up by the top 250 clones (p = 0.039). Consistent with antigen-driven expansion, pairs of tumor regions showed higher repertoire overlap (mean roughly 35%) than either tumor-adjacent pairs (roughly 17%) or tumor-blood pairs (about 15%).

Using a constant-region primer and ProtoScript II reverse transcriptase, TCRbeta-specific cDNA was reverse-transcribed from 500 to 650 ng total RNA. Construction of the TCRbeta libraries relied on three nested rounds of multiplex PCR, following a slightly modified ARM-PCR procedure. Each of the first two PCR rounds ran for approximately 11 cycles using multiplex TRBV1-TRBV30 forward primers together with a Cbeta reverse primer. A final 25-cycle PCR with Deep VentR polymerase added sample barcodes and Illumina adapters. Before sequencing, amplicons between 200 and 500 bp were purified from gel using a QIAquick gel extraction kit. An Illumina HiSeq 2500 was used to sequence the TCRbeta amplicons, generating 250-bp paired-end reads. Per the original workflow: To recover full CDR3 sequences, reads were quality-trimmed using Trimmomatic v0.33 and paired reads were then merged using FLASH v1.2.11. MiGEC v1.2.1b assigned V, D and J germline segments to the rearranged TCRbeta sequences. VDJtools v1.0.0 computed clonotype statistics and Shannon-Wiener diversity indices. To cut down on sampling bias, every analysis after diversity analysis relied on just the 250 most abundant clonotypes from each sample. TCRdb took the public reads, trimmed them with fastp at Q25, ran MiXCR for clone calling and kept in-frame beta chains. One record per CDR3 amino acid sequence lists the most common genes and DNA. The V and J calls here are based on TCRdb, not the publication. The sample table holds tens of thousands of distinct CDR3 sequences, of which about three quarters were seen once. Of the sample, just under 20% is held by the ten largest clones.

The sequenced sample consisted of liver tumor tissue from sampling region 1. The sample's cell subset or site label is to be understood as: tumor region T1, superior pole. The sequence was obtained from a middle-aged man with primary liver carcinoma and hepatitis B virus infection. The chain links TRBV12-3 or TRBV12-4 with TRBJ1-6; 7 of the junction bases match TRBD1. The sequenced DNA: TGTGTCAGCAGTTCCATGACAGGGCGTAATTCACCCCGCCACTTT. Its coded protein is CVSSSMTGRNSPRHF.